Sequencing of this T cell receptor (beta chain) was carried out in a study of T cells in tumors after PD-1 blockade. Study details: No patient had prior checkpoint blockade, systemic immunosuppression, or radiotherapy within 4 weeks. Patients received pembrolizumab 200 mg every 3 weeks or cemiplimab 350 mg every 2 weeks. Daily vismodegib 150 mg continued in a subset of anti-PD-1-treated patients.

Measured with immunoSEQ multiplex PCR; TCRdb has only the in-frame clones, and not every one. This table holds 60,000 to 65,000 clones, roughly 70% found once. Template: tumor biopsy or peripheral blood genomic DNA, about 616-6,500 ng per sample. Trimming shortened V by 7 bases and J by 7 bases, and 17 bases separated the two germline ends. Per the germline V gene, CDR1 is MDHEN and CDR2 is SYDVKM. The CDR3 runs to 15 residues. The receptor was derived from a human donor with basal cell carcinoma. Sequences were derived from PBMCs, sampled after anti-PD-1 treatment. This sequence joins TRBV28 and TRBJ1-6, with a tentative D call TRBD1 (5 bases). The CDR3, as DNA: TGTGCCAGCACGCGGGGGTGGCCGGGAAATTCACCCCTCCACTTT. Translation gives CASTRGWPGNSPLHF.